The clone carrying this TCR beta chain appeared a few times. This record belongs to a study of T-cell reconstitution after alpha-beta-depleted transplantation in children. The CDR3 totals 13 residues. CDR1 DFQATT and CDR2 SNEGSKA come from the germline V gene (reference sequence). The V end lost 6 bases, the J end lost 0 bases, and 12 bases lay between the germline ends. Researchers prepared the TCRbeta library using unique molecular identifiers, the study reports. Via MiXCR, TCRdb re-called the PCR reads, giving one row per CDR3 protein. Among about 250,000 distinct CDR3 sequences listed, roughly a quarter were seen once.

The genes are TRBV20-1 and TRBJ2-7; tentatively, D is TRBD2 (5 bases). This TCR was sampled from a female patient under 10 years old who had a stem cell transplant for congenital amegakaryocytic thrombocytopenia, so the T cells may come from the graft donor. Sequencing used PBMCs, mostly from graft donor cells, obtained 360 days after TCRalphabeta/CD19-depleted stem cell transplant. In DNA form, the CDR3 reads TGCAGTGCCCGGACTTCAAGCTCCTACGAGCAGTACTTC. Translated: CSARTSSSYEQYF.